Shown below are 15 T cell receptor beta chains from a single sample sequenced in a study of cytomegalovirus exposure and HLA in healthy donors. A multiplex PCR was run with 60 Vbeta primers and 13 Jbeta primers. Using immunoSEQ multiplex PCR, the repertoire was profiled, and TCRdb retains in-frame clones only, with some absent. This sample has roughly 290,000 clones, with around 90% found just once. Sequencing input: PBMCs. All receptors derive from a young woman in good health and CMV-seronegative.

This chain uses TRBV2 with TRBJ2-5; 8 bases align to TRBD2. Germline-derived CDR1 and CDR2 are SNHLY and FYNNEI. The CDR3 runs to 15 residues. The junction had 11 bases not matched to a gene; V was cut back by 6 bases and J by 5 bases. The DNA of the CDR3 is TGTGCCAGCAGGGCCGGGGGGGCATCCAGGGAGACCCAGTACTTC. Amino acids: CASRAGGASRETQYF.

The chain has TRBV6-1 and TRBJ2-2; 9 positions agree with TRBD2. CDR1 and CDR2 (germline): MNHNS, SASEGT. The CDR3 runs 14 residues. V gave up 8 bases and J gave up 8 bases; unmatched junction bases: 9. The chain's CDR3 is CASSRGSGGGELFF. CDR3 DNA: TGTGCCAGCTCCCGGGGTAGCGGGGGAGGGGAGCTGTTTTTT.

This rearrangement joins TRBV10-2 to TRBJ1-2; TRBD1 matches at 8 bases. The CDR3 is 14 residues long. Germline CDR1 reads WSHSY; CDR2 reads SAAADI. The V and J ends lost 8 bases and 4 bases, in that order; junction bases with no gene match: 9. CDR3 in amino acids: CASQLDDRGYGYTF. The DNA for the CDR3 is TGCGCCAGCCAGTTAGACGACAGGGGCTATGGCTACACCTTC.

This chain connects TRBV7-9 to TRBJ2-7, with D possibly TRBD1 on 5 matching bases. V gave up 6 bases and J gave up 9 bases, with 12 bases separating them. The CDR3 is 11 residues long. In germline, CDR1 is SEHNR, CDR2 FQNEAQ (reference sequence). CDR3 amino acids: CASRAGNGQYF. The CDR3 DNA is TGTGCCAGCAGAGCAGGGAATGGGCAGTACTTC.

About this clone: Different DNA sequences within this sample yield the same CDR3. The chain has TRBV19 and TRBJ2-1; perhaps TRBD1 as D (5 bases). In germline, CDR1 is LNHDA, CDR2 SQIVND (reference sequence). The CDR3 runs 13 residues. The V end lost 4 bases, the J end lost 4 bases, and 8 bases lay between the germline ends. This CDR3 is CASSTAGYNEQFF. The CDR3 DNA sequence: TGTGCCAGTAGTACCGCAGGGTACAATGAGCAGTTCTTC.

The rearrangement links TRBV4-2 to TRBJ1-5; D not resolved. Trimming left V 1 base short and J 7 bases short, with 17 bases between. This CDR3 has 16 amino acids. CDR1 and CDR2 from the germline V gene are LGHNA and YNFKEQ. CDR3 residues: CASSQGQDPGAQPQHF. The CDR3 DNA follows: TGTGCCAGCAGCCAAGGCCAGGACCCGGGAGCCCAGCCCCAGCATTTT.

This clone showed up just a few times. V and J are TRBV18 and TRBJ2-5, with 10 bases identical to TRBD2. The CDR3 spans 15 residues. Trimming cost V 5 bases and J 5 bases; bases outside gene matches: 8. Germline V lookup: CDR1 KGHSH, CDR2 LQKENI. This chain's CDR3 is CASSSGTSASETQYF. Written as DNA, the CDR3 is TGTGCCAGCTCAAGCGGGACTAGCGCCTCGGAGACCCAGTACTTC.

V is TRBV15 and J is TRBJ1-4; D perhaps matches TRBD1 (6 bases). Germline assignment: CDR1 LNHNV and CDR2 YYDKDF (reference sequence). V was pared by 3 bases and J by 7 bases, with 12 bases between. CDR3 length equals 14 residues. CDR3 in amino acids: CATSRSRGGEKLFF. CDR3 bases: TGTGCCACCAGCAGGAGTAGAGGGGGTGAAAAACTGTTTTTT.

The chain uses TRBV6-6 and TRBJ2-2; 9 positions agree with TRBD1. Germline CDR1 reads MNHNY; CDR2 reads SVGAGI (reference sequence). CDR3 size: 16 residues. V trimming: 5 bases; J trimming: 2 bases; junction bases outside the gene matches: 6. CDR3 sequence (DNA): TGTGCCAGCAGTCTCGGGACAGGGAAAAACACCGGGGAGCTGTTTTTT. This codes for CASSLGTGKNTGELFF.

This clone was counted between two and nine times. The V gene is TRBV4-1, the J gene TRBJ1-1, with D unclear. Germline values: CDR1 MGHRA, CDR2 YSYEKL. The CDR3 is made up of 13 amino acids. The V end was cut by 4 bases, the J end by 3 bases, with 9 bases between. CDR3 loop: CASSLLADTEAFF. As DNA, the CDR3 is TGCGCCAGCAGCCTTCTCGCGGACACTGAAGCTTTCTTT.

J is TRBJ2-2 and V is TRBV9; 8 bases map to TRBD2. The V and J ends lost 7 bases and 0 bases, in that order; junction bases with no gene match: 2. The CDR3 is 14 residues long. Germline CDR1 reads SGDLS; CDR2 reads YYNGEE. The CDR3 DNA reads as TGTGCCAGCGAGGGACTAGCGAACACCGGGGAGCTGTTTTTT. Its translation: CASEGLANTGELFF. Combining the CDR3 with reference TRBV9 and TRBJ2-2 gives the whole variable domain DSGVTQTPKHLITATGQRVTLRCSPRSGDLSVYWYQQSLDQGLQFLIQYYNGEERAKGNILERFSAQQFPDLHSELNLSSLELGDSALYFCASEGLANTGELFFGEGSRLTVL.

Only one count was recorded for this clone. The chain employs TRBV23-1 and TRBJ2-7; 9 bases agree with TRBD1. TRBV23-1 is reported as an ORF; its role is uncertain. The CDR3 extends over 15 amino acids. J gave up 4 bases and V 3 bases, and 7 bases lay outside the gene matches. This CDR3 reads CASSHFTGTGYEQYF. The CDR3 region has the DNA TGCGCCAGCAGTCATTTCACCGGGACAGGGTACGAGCAGTACTTC.

Comment on this clone: The same CDR3 arises from other DNA sequences in this sample as well. V gene TRBV19 combines with J gene TRBJ2-5, with 9 bases aligning to TRBD1. The V gene's germline CDR1 is LNHDA and CDR2 SQIVND (reference sequence). Trimming cost V 3 bases and J 3 bases; bases outside gene matches: 2. The CDR3 sequence is 14 residues long. Written as DNA, the CDR3 is TGTGCCAGTAGTATCGGACAGGGGAAAGAGACCCAGTACTTC. Amino acids: CASSIGQGKETQYF.

The gene calls are TRBV5-1 and TRBJ2-6; D is perhaps TRBD2 (5 bases). Germline V gene data show CDR1 as SGHRS and CDR2 as YFSETQ. This CDR3 comprises 14 residues. V was pared by 6 bases and J by 2 bases, with 9 bases between. The CDR3 sequence: CASTGITGANVLTF. For the CDR3, the DNA is TGCGCCAGCACGGGAATCACTGGGGCCAACGTCCTGACTTTC.

The J gene is TRBJ1-4, the V gene TRBV7-6, with D possibly TRBD1 on 5 matching bases. Germline CDR1 SGHVS, CDR2 FNYEAQ. V dropped 2 bases and J dropped 5 bases, with 12 bases sitting between them. The CDR3 totals 15 residues. The CDR3 loop is CASSLKGMANEKLFF. The CDR3 region has the DNA TGTGCCAGCAGCTTAAAGGGGATGGCAAATGAAAAACTGTTTTTT.